This T cell receptor (beta chain) was recorded in a study of response to subunit inactivated influenza vaccine. This clonotype was seen a few times. Via MiXCR, TCRdb re-called the RT-PCR reads, giving one row per CDR3 protein. The sample records fewer than 650,000 distinct CDR3 sequences, 10% to 15% being singletons. Trimming left V 5 bases short and J 5 bases short, with 15 bases between. CDR3 size: 14 residues. Sequenced here: PBMCs from blood, sampled about 6 weeks after vaccination. This chain joins TRBV12-3 or TRBV12-4 and TRBJ2-5; D is unresolved. This TCR derives from a man aged 50 or older who received an inactivated influenza vaccine. DNA of the CDR3: TGTGCCAGCAGTCCGGGTCCTCACCTGGAGACCCAGTACTTC. It yields the protein CASSPGPHLETQYF.